The rows below give T cell receptor beta chains drawn from one sample of a study of blood T cells in healthy people across ages. TCRdb processed the 5' RACE reads anew with MiXCR; each CDR3 protein has one entry. The data show 790,000 or so distinct CDR3 sequences, about 46% seen once. The sample was blood. These receptors were collected from a man of 80 years or more in good health. The CDR3 runs from the conserved cysteine through the conserved F or W. D genes are given only for firm matches. The size of a clone is reported for some rows only, either as once, few or many, or as a class for expanded clones.

CASRPPWGRVEETQYF	TGTGCCAGCAGACCCCCTTGGGGCAGGGTAGAAGAGACCCAGTACTTC	-	TRBV7-9	TRBJ2-5	-
CASSVLLGGELFF	TGTGCCAGCAGCGTCCTCCTAGGCGGGGAGCTGTTTTTT	few	TRBV9	TRBJ2-2	-
CASSQQFPGSPGDTQYF	TGTGCCAGCAGCCAGCAATTTCCCGGGTCCCCGGGGGATACGCAGTATTTT	-	TRBV6-6	TRBJ2-3	-
CASTGIQETQYF	TGTGCCAGCACAGGAATCCAAGAGACCCAGTACTTC	-	TRBV7-3	TRBJ2-5	-
CASRVGGTRETQYF	TGCGCCAGCAGGGTAGGGGGGACGCGGGAGACCCAGTACTTC	-	TRBV5-1	TRBJ2-5	-
CASSLDSRGAYNEQFF	TGTGCCAGCAGCTTAGACTCGCGGGGAGCCTACAATGAGCAGTTCTTC	-	TRBV7-6	TRBJ2-1	-
CASSVMAGGLGFEQFF	TGTGCCAGCAGCGTCATGGCGGGAGGGCTAGGTTTTGAGCAGTTCTTC	many	TRBV9	TRBJ2-1	TRBD2
CASSLGGGTSKEETQYF	TGCGCCAGCAGCTTGGGGGGCGGGACTTCTAAAGAGGAGACCCAGTACTTC	few	TRBV5-1	TRBJ2-5	-
CASSPGTSSEQFF	TGTGCCAGCAGCCCGGGGACGAGTAGCGAGCAGTTCTTC	many	TRBV5-6	TRBJ2-1	-
CASSLGTRGDTQYF	TGCGCCAGCAGCTTGGGGACTAGAGGAGATACACAGTATTTT	-	TRBV5-1	TRBJ2-3	TRBD2
CASGRRTMGRADTQYF	TGCGCCAGCGGCAGACGGACTATGGGACGGGCAGATACGCAGTATTTT	-	TRBV5-1	TRBJ2-3	-
CASSLGQARQYF	TGTGCCAGCAGTTTAGGGCAGGCAAGGCAGTATTTT	once	TRBV12-3/TRBV12-4	TRBJ2-3	-
CASSFSPGSSSYEQYF	TGTGCCAGCAGTTTCTCCCCCGGTTCCAGCTCCTACGAGCAGTACTTC	few	TRBV27	TRBJ2-7	-
CASSPQTSGSWYEQYF	TGTGCCAGCAGCCCACAGACTAGCGGGAGCTGGTACGAGCAGTACTTC	few	TRBV7-2	TRBJ2-7	TRBD2
CSARVSGKSPDTQYF	TGCAGTGCTAGGGTGTCAGGGAAGAGCCCAGATACGCAGTATTTT	-	TRBV20-1	TRBJ2-3	-
CARNRDSSYNEQFF	TGTGCCAGAAACCGGGACAGTTCCTACAATGAGCAGTTCTTC	-	TRBV12-3/TRBV12-4	TRBJ2-1	TRBD1
CATSGETSGGAEGYTF	TGTGCCACCAGCGGAGAGACCTCGGGGGGGGCTGAAGGCTACACCTTC	-	TRBV24-1	TRBJ1-2	-
CASSYERTDTGELFF	TGTGCCAGCAGTTACGAAAGGACCGACACCGGGGAGCTGTTTTTT	-	TRBV6-6	TRBJ2-2	-
CASSRQGSVDEQFF	TGTGCCAGCAGCCGCCAAGGGTCGGTCGATGAGCAGTTCTTC	-	TRBV7-2	TRBJ2-1	-
CASQRNSNYGYTF	TGTGCCAGCCAGAGGAATTCTAACTATGGCTACACCTTC	-	TRBV6-6	TRBJ1-2	-
CASSYSRGGNIQYF	TGTGCCAGCAGTTACTCGAGGGGGGGAAACATTCAGTACTTC	-	TRBV6-5	TRBJ2-4	-
CASTPQGSTEAFF	TGTGCCAGCACTCCCCAGGGAAGTACTGAAGCTTTCTTT	many	TRBV12-3/TRBV12-4	TRBJ1-1	-
CASSLAGRDNYGYTF	TGTGCCAGCAGTTTAGCAGGACGGGACAACTATGGCTACACCTTC	few	TRBV12-3/TRBV12-4	TRBJ1-2	-
CSAVLAGGRNEQFF	TGCAGTGCTGTACTAGCGGGAGGTCGTAATGAGCAGTTCTTC	few	TRBV20-1	TRBJ2-1	TRBD2
CASSQDTAVVSYNEQYF	TGCGCCAGCAGCCAAGATACCGCAGTAGTGTCCTACAATGAGCAGTACTTC	many	TRBV4-3	TRBJ2-7	-
CASSPGTGFYGYTF	TGTGCCAGCAGCCCAGGAACAGGGTTCTATGGCTACACCTTC	few	TRBV7-3	TRBJ1-2	-
CASSQVPGTGGWPTF	TGCGCCAGCAGCCAGGTGCCGGGGACAGGGGGCTGGCCCACCTTC	-	TRBV4-1	TRBJ1-2	TRBD1